Listed below are T cell receptor beta chains from one sample, sequenced in a study of T cell responses to AZD1222 COVID-19 vaccine. TCRdb's table, derived via immunoSEQ multiplex PCR, lists solely in-frame clones and lacks some. The table includes 85,000 to 90,000 clones, under 95% detected once. The source was peripheral blood, collected on day 0 of MenACWY control vaccination. Every receptor here comes from an adult in good health. Each CDR3 is given with its conserved first and last residue. The order of the fields is V gene, D gene, J gene, clone size, CDR3 DNA, CDR3 protein. A D gene is named only where the DNA matches it firmly. Size is stated for part of the rows, as once, few or many counts, or as a class when the clone is expanded.

v_call: TRBV6-5; d_call: .; j_call: TRBJ2-2; clone_size: .; cdr3_nt: TGTGCCAGCAGAAGATTGAGCGGGGAGCTGTTTTTT; cdr3_aa: CASRRLSGELFF
v_call: TRBV7-8; d_call: .; j_call: TRBJ1-2; clone_size: .; cdr3_nt: TGTGCCAGCAGCTTACAGCGGCCGGACTATGGCTACACCTTC; cdr3_aa: CASSLQRPDYGYTF
v_call: TRBV27; d_call: .; j_call: TRBJ1-1; clone_size: few; cdr3_nt: TGTGCCAGCAGTCTTCTGTCGGGGGCCCCGAACACTGAAGCTTTCTTT; cdr3_aa: CASSLLSGAPNTEAFF
v_call: TRBV19; d_call: .; j_call: TRBJ2-5; clone_size: once; cdr3_nt: TGTGCCAGTACCAGGGGGGGGCGGCCCGAGACCCAGTACTTC; cdr3_aa: CASTRGGRPETQYF
v_call: TRBV28; d_call: .; j_call: TRBJ1-2; clone_size: .; cdr3_nt: TGTGCCAGCAGTGCCCGGGATGGCTACACCTTC; cdr3_aa: CASSARDGYTF
v_call: TRBV5-1; d_call: TRBD1; j_call: TRBJ1-2; clone_size: .; cdr3_nt: TGCGCCAGCAGCTTGGAGGTCGCAGGGGGCGCAGGCTATGGCTACACCTTC; cdr3_aa: CASSLEVAGGAGYGYTF
v_call: TRBV4-2; d_call: TRBD2; j_call: TRBJ2-1; clone_size: once; cdr3_nt: TGTGCCAGCAGCCACGGCCGCGGCGGGGGGGCGGAGGAGCAGTTCTTC; cdr3_aa: CASSHGRGGGAEEQFF
v_call: TRBV18; d_call: TRBD2; j_call: TRBJ2-1; clone_size: .; cdr3_nt: TGTGCCAGCTCAGGGGAAAGCGGGAGGGCCTTCAATGAGCAGTTCTTC; cdr3_aa: CASSGESGRAFNEQFF
v_call: TRBV7-6; d_call: .; j_call: TRBJ1-1; clone_size: .; cdr3_nt: TGTGCCAGCAGCCAAGAGTGGGGGCCGCAAGGAGAAATTGAAGCTTTCTTT; cdr3_aa: CASSQEWGPQGEIEAFF
v_call: TRBV19; d_call: TRBD2; j_call: TRBJ2-2; clone_size: .; cdr3_nt: TGTGCCAGTAGTACCCGACTAGCGGGAGGGCGGGAGCTGTTTTTT; cdr3_aa: CASSTRLAGGRELFF
v_call: TRBV19; d_call: .; j_call: TRBJ1-1; clone_size: .; cdr3_nt: TGTGCCAGTAGAGGGGACAAATTTCGGGACACTGAAGCTTTCTTT; cdr3_aa: CASRGDKFRDTEAFF
v_call: TRBV28; d_call: .; j_call: TRBJ2-7; clone_size: .; cdr3_nt: TGTGCCAGCGGAGAGGGCGGGGGCCCTGGGTACGAGCAGTACTTC; cdr3_aa: CASGEGGGPGYEQYF
v_call: TRBV5-3; d_call: TRBD1; j_call: TRBJ2-3; clone_size: .; cdr3_nt: TGTGCCAGAAGCTTGGGGGGACAGGGCATTGATACGCAGTATTTT; cdr3_aa: CARSLGGQGIDTQYF
v_call: TRBV5-1; d_call: .; j_call: TRBJ1-1; clone_size: .; cdr3_nt: TGCGCCAGCAGCATGGAGGGGGTCACTGAAGCTTTCTTT; cdr3_aa: CASSMEGVTEAFF
v_call: TRBV6-4; d_call: .; j_call: TRBJ1-6; clone_size: .; cdr3_nt: TGTGCCAGCAGTCCTAACGGGGGGCAGAGTTCACCCCTCCACTTT; cdr3_aa: CASSPNGGQSSPLHF
v_call: TRBV28; d_call: .; j_call: TRBJ2-7; clone_size: .; cdr3_nt: TGTGCCAGCAGCAACGGACATTCGGCCTCCTACGAGCAGTACTTC; cdr3_aa: CASSNGHSASYEQYF
v_call: TRBV19; d_call: .; j_call: TRBJ1-6; clone_size: few; cdr3_nt: TGTGCCAGTAGTACCACTTGGTCACCCCTCCACTTT; cdr3_aa: CASSTTWSPLHF
v_call: TRBV27; d_call: .; j_call: TRBJ1-2; clone_size: once; cdr3_nt: TGTGCCAGCAGTTTCCGCTCGACAGGCTTTAACTATGGCTACACCTTC; cdr3_aa: CASSFRSTGFNYGYTF
v_call: TRBV2; d_call: TRBD1; j_call: TRBJ1-1; clone_size: once; cdr3_nt: TGTGCCAGCAGGTTGGACAGGGGATCCGTAGCTTTCTTT; cdr3_aa: CASRLDRGSVAFF
v_call: TRBV7-2; d_call: .; j_call: TRBJ2-7; clone_size: .; cdr3_nt: TGTGCCAGCAGCGAGGCGGGCGGGATCTACGAGCAGTACTTC; cdr3_aa: CASSEAGGIYEQYF
v_call: TRBV6-5; d_call: TRBD2; j_call: TRBJ2-7; clone_size: .; cdr3_nt: TGTGCCTCGGGGGGGCTAGGGGAGCAGTACTTC; cdr3_aa: CASGGLGEQYF
v_call: TRBV7-2; d_call: TRBD2; j_call: TRBJ2-3; clone_size: .; cdr3_nt: TGTGCCAGCAGCTCTAGCGGGAGTGGAGATACGCAGTATTTT; cdr3_aa: CASSSSGSGDTQYF